These 9 T cell receptor beta chains share one sample of origin, sequenced in a study of blood T cell repertoires in COVID-19 (dated by TCRdb to about 2020). Preparation of the library involved the immunoSEQ multiplex PCR assay. The table was pulled from immuneACCESS by TCRdb, which kept in-frame rearrangements only. Such tables lose some clones; where checked, under half of the loss comes from unresolved V genes, and the rest has no known cause. In all, the sample holds 50,000 or so clones, and over 75% of those were seen once. The ten biggest clones cover 6.5% to 8% of the sample. Specimen: peripheral blood. The receptors come from a man aged 45-65 years with active COVID-19.

The rearrangement uses TRBV5-4 and TRBJ2-7; 7 nucleotides align to TRBD2. J gave up 7 bases and V 4 bases, and 8 bases lay outside the gene matches. Germline CDR1 and CDR2: SGHNT and YYREEE (reference sequence). CDR3 length: 13 amino acids. CDR3 in DNA: TGTGCCAGCAGCCCCAAGGTTAGCGGGGAGCAGTACTTC. It yields the protein CASSPKVSGEQYF.

CDR3 in DNA: TGTGCCTGGAGTTTAGTTTCCTACAATGAGCAGTTCTTC. Its protein product is CAWSLVSYNEQFF. The genes are TRBV30 and TRBJ2-1, with no clear D. V lost 2 bases, J lost 1 base, and 6 bases lay in between. CDR1 GTSNPN and CDR2 SVGIG come from the germline V gene (reference sequence). The CDR3 consists of 13 residues.

This clone has only one observation. This chain links TRBV6-2 or TRBV6-3 with TRBJ1-5, with TRBD1 as a possible D gene (6 bases). CDR3 length: 19 residues. Germline V gives CDR1 MNHEY, CDR2 SVGEGT. The V gene lost 5 bases and the J gene lost 3 bases, with 26 bases spanning the gap. CDR3 DNA: TGTGCCAGCAGTAACAGGGCGTTGGTAATTTTAAATTTCAATCAGCCCCAGCATTTT. This translates into CASSNRALVILNFNQPQHF.

This clone was recorded only once. The chain joins TRBV27 to TRBJ2-7; TRBD1 matches at 7 bases. The CDR3 covers 13 residues. J was trimmed by 1 base and V by 6 bases; bases with no gene match: 3. Germline CDR1 MNHEY, CDR2 SMNVEV (reference sequence). The CDR3 region is CASRDRKSYEQYF. CDR3 in DNA: TGTGCCAGCAGGGACAGGAAGTCCTACGAGCAGTACTTC.

The chain uses TRBV5-4 and TRBJ1-6; TRBD1 might be the D (5 bases). CDR3 length equals 14 residues. The V end lost 4 bases, the J end lost 7 bases, and 12 bases lay between the germline ends. The germline V gene encodes CDR1 SGHNT and CDR2 YYREEE (reference sequence). The CDR3 sequence is CASSPQGGNSPLHF. The CDR3 nucleotides are TGTGCCAGCAGCCCCCAGGGTGGAAATTCACCCCTCCACTTT. The whole variable domain, filled in from reference TRBV5-4 and TRBJ1-6, reads ETGVTQSPTHLIKTRGQQVTLRCSSQSGHNTVSWYQQALGQGPQFIFQYYREEENGRGNFPPRFSGLQFPNYSSELNVNALELDDSALYLCASSPQGGNSPLHFGNGTRLTVT.

CDR3 sequence: CASSQDLGWETSTDTQYF. The CDR3 DNA is TGCGCCAGCAGCCAAGACCTAGGATGGGAGACCAGCACAGATACGCAGTATTTT. The chain is built from TRBV4-1 and TRBJ2-3, with D possibly TRBD2 on 5 matching bases. The ends were cut back, 0 bases at V and 0 bases at J, with 16 bases in the middle. The CDR3 consists of 18 residues. Germline CDR1 and CDR2: MGHRA and YSYEKL.

V is TRBV28 and J is TRBJ1-2; D remains ambiguous. The germline CDR1 and CDR2 sequences are MDHEN and SYDVKM. The V end lost 3 bases, the J end lost 9 bases, and 11 bases lay between the germline ends. The CDR3 runs 12 residues. CDR3 coding DNA: TGTGCCAGCAGTTTTTCCCAGGTCCGCTACACCTTC. It codes for CASSFSQVRYTF.

This clone has just one count. The chain has TRBV5-4 and TRBJ2-4; 7 bases align to TRBD2. V shed 4 bases, J shed 9 bases, and the junction held 10 bases outside the gene matches. Germline V gives CDR1 SGHNT, CDR2 YYREEE (reference sequence). CDR3 size: 14 residues. The chain's CDR3 is CASSAGLGQGIQYF. The DNA for the CDR3 is TGTGCCAGCAGCGCCGGACTAGGGCAAGGCATTCAGTACTTC.

The CDR3 here is CASSPGGPRVGTQYF. The CDR3 DNA reads TGTGCCAGCAGTCCGGGAGGGCCGAGGGTTGGGACCCAGTACTTC. The chain carries TRBV5-4 and TRBJ2-5, with 8 nucleotides matching TRBD2. Germline V gene lookup returns CDR1 SGHNT and CDR2 YYREEE (reference sequence). There are 15 residues in the CDR3. V shed 5 bases and J 7 bases; nucleotides not matched to a gene: 13.